A single sample gave rise to the 21 T cell receptor beta chains below, sequenced in a study of blood T cell repertoires in COVID-19. Method: immunoSEQ multiplex PCR; TCRdb's copy keeps in-frame clones and lacks some. The sample holds some 100,000 clones; 84% are singletons and the top ten take around 6.7%. Material: peripheral blood. These receptors were obtained from a woman in her forties or fifties with acute or convalescent COVID-19.

The CDR3 DNA is TGTGCCAGCAGTGAAGCGGGGGGACAGGGCCGTGAATATGGCTACACCTTC. It specifies CASSEAGGQGREYGYTF. V gene TRBV6-1 combines with J gene TRBJ1-2; 9 bases fit TRBD1. The trim removed 0 bases at V and 5 bases at J, leaving 10 bases unmatched. The CDR3 is 17 amino acids. Germline V gene sequence: CDR1 MNHNS, CDR2 SASEGT.

The CDR3 here is CASSDSTRDSYGYTF. The DNA for the CDR3 is TGCGCCAGCAGTGACTCCACCCGGGACAGCTATGGCTACACCTTC. This chain connects TRBV10-1 to TRBJ1-2, with 7 bases that match TRBD1. The V and J ends lost 3 bases and 4 bases, in that order; junction bases with no gene match: 8. Germline V gene lookup returns CDR1 WNHNN and CDR2 SYGVQD (reference sequence). This CDR3 region has 15 residues.

This CDR3 reads CASSGGTGQFLLAKNIQYF. CDR3 sequence (DNA): TGTGCCAGCAGTGGAGGGACAGGGCAATTTCTCCTAGCCAAAAACATTCAGTACTTC. This chain uses TRBV6-1 with TRBJ2-4; TRBD1 matches at 9 bases. Losses at the gene ends were 4 bases for V and 0 bases for J; bases not matched to a gene: 13. This CDR3 is 19 amino acids long. Germline CDR1 MNHNS, CDR2 SASEGT.

J is TRBJ2-6 and V is TRBV5-1; tentative D call: TRBD2 (6 bases). Trimming cost V 4 bases and J 1 base, with 6 bases left between them. The V gene's germline CDR1 is SGHRS and CDR2 YFSETQ. The CDR3 has 14 residues. The CDR3 is CASSGGSGANVLTF. The CDR3, as DNA: TGCGCCAGCAGCGGAGGGTCTGGGGCCAACGTCCTGACTTTC. Filled out from reference TRBV5-1 and TRBJ2-6, the complete variable domain reads KAGVTQTPRYLIKTRGQQVTLSCSPISGHRSVSWYQQTPGQGLQFLFEYFSETQRNKGNFPGRFSGRQFSNSRSEMNVSTLELGDSALYLCASSGGSGANVLTFGAGSRLTVL.

The V call is TRBV6-5, the J call TRBJ2-7; TRBD2 matches 10 bases. V was clipped by 8 bases and J by 3 bases; unmatched bases: 4. The CDR3 extends over 13 amino acids. Germline loops: CDR1 MNHEY, CDR2 SVGAGI. The CDR3 coding sequence is TGTGCCAGCTGGGCTAGCGGGAGCTACGAGCAGTACTTC. Translation gives CASWASGSYEQYF.

CDR3 coding DNA: TGTGCCAGTCTCCCAGGAGTCAAGGACTCACATCAGCCCCAGCATTTT. Encoded protein: CASLPGVKDSHQPQHF. The chain combines TRBV11-3 with TRBJ1-5; D gene uncertain. The germline CDR1 and CDR2 sequences are SGHNT and YENEEA. This CDR3 contains 16 residues. The V and J ends lost 9 bases and 5 bases respectively, with 23 bases between them.

This clone has more than one count but fewer than ten. The chain has TRBV7-3 and TRBJ1-2, with TRBD1 identical over 9 bases. CDR1 is SGHTA and CDR2 is FQGTGA in the germline V gene. The V segment lost 4 bases and the J segment 5 bases; nucleotides outside the gene matches: 8. The CDR3 has 15 amino acids. The CDR3 region is CASSSTGGAGYGYTF. As DNA, the CDR3 is TGTGCCAGCAGCTCTACAGGGGGCGCAGGTTATGGCTACACCTTC.

This clone has just one count. V and J are TRBV2 and TRBJ2-7, with 10 bases identical to TRBD2. CDR3 length equals 14 residues. Germline CDR1 SNHLY, CDR2 FYNNEI. With 6 bases clipped from V and 5 bases from J, the junction kept 7 bases outside the gene matches. This CDR3 is CASRGGLAFDEQYF. The CDR3 DNA follows: TGTGCCAGCAGGGGGGGACTAGCGTTTGACGAGCAGTACTTC.

A few counts support this clone. V and J are TRBV9 and TRBJ2-3; D gene unclear. CDR1 is SGDLS, CDR2 YYNGEE, per germline. V lost 0 bases, J lost 1 base, and 6 bases lay in between. CDR3 length equals 14 residues. The chain's CDR3 is CASSVVPGTDTQYF. In nucleotides, the CDR3 is TGTGCCAGCAGCGTAGTCCCAGGCACAGATACGCAGTATTTT.

Only one count was recorded for this clone. One end of the junction is discordant with germline, which a read error may explain. The genes are TRBV2 and TRBJ1-4, with D possibly being TRBD1 (6 bases). CDR1 is SNHLY, CDR2 FYNNEI, per germline. CDR3 length: 13 residues. The CDR3 here is CASCDRSNEKLFF. The CDR3 DNA is TGTGCCAGCTGTGACAGGTCTAATGAAAAACTGTTTTTT.

This clone has a single count. The chain is built from TRBV5-1 and TRBJ2-7; possible D gene TRBD1, 5 bases. The V gene's germline CDR1 is SGHRS and CDR2 YFSETQ. The V end lost 4 bases, the J end lost 5 bases, and 13 bases lay between the germline ends. There are 13 residues in the CDR3. CDR3 coding DNA: TGCGCCAGCAGCCCAGACAGCCTGAACGAGCAGTACTTC. It codes for CASSPDSLNEQYF.

This chain links TRBV18 with TRBJ1-2, with 8 bases matching TRBD1. Germline CDR1 KGHSH, CDR2 LQKENI. Losses at the gene ends were 3 bases for V and 6 bases for J; bases not matched to a gene: 9. CDR3 length: 15 residues. CDR3 amino acids: CASSPRDRIFNGYTF. CDR3 sequence (DNA): TGTGCCAGCTCACCTCGGGACAGGATATTCAATGGCTACACCTTC.

The gene calls are TRBV3-1 (or the pseudogene TRBV3-2) and TRBJ2-3; D is perhaps TRBD1 (6 bases). This CDR3 spans 16 amino acids. V was shortened by 4 bases and J by 2 bases, with 16 bases between the two germline ends. Germline V gene lookup returns CDR1 LGHDT and CDR2 YNNKEL (reference sequence). The DNA for the CDR3 is TGTGCCAGCAGCCTGCTCGTACAGGGATCCACAGATACGCAGTATTTT. Translated, it gives CASSLLVQGSTDTQYF.

The J gene is TRBJ1-1, the V gene TRBV10-3; no clear D gene. The V gene's germline CDR1 is ENHRY and CDR2 SYGVKD. This CDR3 region has 13 residues. V lost 7 bases, J lost 3 bases, and 12 bases lay in between. Here the CDR3 DNA reads TGTGCCATCACAAACGGGGTTTACACTGAAGCTTTCTTT. It codes for CAITNGVYTEAFF.

The chain recombines TRBV2 with TRBJ1-6, with 8 bases matching TRBD1. Unmatched junction bases numbered 10, after V lost 6 bases and J lost 9 bases. CDR3 length equals 15 residues. Germline CDR1 SNHLY, CDR2 FYNNEI. The CDR3: CASRGMRQGSSPLHF. CDR3 coding DNA: TGTGCCAGCAGGGGAATGCGACAGGGGAGTTCACCCCTCCACTTT.

V is TRBV3-1 (or the pseudogene TRBV3-2) and J is TRBJ2-7; the match to TRBD1 covers 7 bases. The CDR3 has 17 amino acids. Germline assignment: CDR1 LGHDT and CDR2 YNNKEL (reference sequence). V lost 4 bases and J lost 1; bases outside the gene matches: 13. CDR3 residues: CASSLRWDSSDSYEQYF. CDR3 bases: TGTGCCAGCAGCCTCCGATGGGACAGCTCGGATTCCTACGAGCAGTACTTC.

The V call is TRBV6-1, the J call TRBJ1-1; D call uncertain. Germline-derived CDR1 and CDR2 are MNHNS and SASEGT. The CDR3 totals 18 residues. V lost 0 bases, J lost 4 bases, and 21 bases lay in between. Here the CDR3 reads CASSEALRPDWVGTEAFF. The DNA for the CDR3 is TGTGCCAGCAGTGAAGCCTTGAGGCCCGATTGGGTTGGCACTGAAGCTTTCTTT.

The chain employs TRBV6-5 and TRBJ1-3; a weak D match, TRBD1 (6 bases). With 6 bases removed from V and 0 bases from J, the gap between germline ends came to 9 bases. CDR3 size: 14 residues. The germline CDR1 and CDR2 sequences are MNHEY and SVGAGI. The CDR3 is CASRDSFSGNTIYF. The CDR3 DNA follows: TGTGCCAGCAGGGACAGTTTCTCTGGAAACACCATATATTTT.

This clone was found a few times. The gene calls are TRBV9 and TRBJ1-2; 9 bases map to TRBD1. The CDR3 sequence is 15 residues long. The ends lost 5 bases at V and 8 bases at J; junction bases unmatched: 13. Germline V gene sequence: CDR1 SGDLS, CDR2 YYNGEE. CDR3 residues: CASSPRGTGMSGYTF. The CDR3 bases are TGTGCCAGCAGTCCTAGGGGGACAGGGATGAGCGGCTACACCTTC.

The chain is built from TRBV10-3 and TRBJ2-7; 8 nucleotides agree with TRBD1. The CDR3 has 14 amino acids. Germline CDR1 ENHRY, CDR2 SYGVKD. The trim removed 10 bases at V and 4 bases at J, leaving 12 bases unmatched. The CDR3 DNA is TGTGCCAACTCCGGGACAGGCGATTTGTACGAGCAGTACTTC. This translates into CANSGTGDLYEQYF.

V usage is TRBV2 and J usage is TRBJ1-1, with D perhaps TRBD1 (6 bases). Germline V gives CDR1 SNHLY, CDR2 FYNNEI. V lost 5 bases and J lost 4, with 14 bases in between. The length of the CDR3 is 14 residues. CDR3 loop: CASSRTAIGTEAFF. Written as DNA, the CDR3 is TGTGCCAGCAGTCGGACAGCGATCGGCACTGAAGCTTTCTTT. The full variable domain, with the rest looked up from reference TRBV2 and TRBJ1-1, is EPEVTQTPSHQVTQMGQEVILRCVPISNHLYFYWYRQILGQKVEFLVSFYNNEISEKSEIFDDQFSVERPDGSNFTLKIRSTKLEDSAMYFCASSRTAIGTEAFFGQGTRLTVV.